What follows is one T cell receptor beta chain and its context. TCRdb called the reads again in MiXCR, with one record for every CDR3 protein. The sample yields 350,000 to 550,000 distinct CDR3 sequences, around 32% seen once. In germline, CDR1 is ENHRY, CDR2 SYGVKD. V lost 0 bases, J lost 4 bases, and 4 bases stayed unmatched. The CDR3 covers 17 residues. The record originates from a study of T cell repertoires in cytomegalovirus infection. Study-level background: It was the public TCR beta signatures that indicated both CMV infection and matching HLA type.

The sequence came from a human donor in good health (CMV status not recorded). Some clones in this sample may be carry-over from other donors' samples. The chain employs TRBV10-3 and TRBJ2-7; TRBD2 aligns across 15 bases. The sequencing input was PBMCs. CDR3 nucleotide sequence: TGTGCCATCAGTGAGTCAGGACTAGCGGGGGGGCATTACGAGCAGTACTTC. This encodes CAISESGLAGGHYEQYF.